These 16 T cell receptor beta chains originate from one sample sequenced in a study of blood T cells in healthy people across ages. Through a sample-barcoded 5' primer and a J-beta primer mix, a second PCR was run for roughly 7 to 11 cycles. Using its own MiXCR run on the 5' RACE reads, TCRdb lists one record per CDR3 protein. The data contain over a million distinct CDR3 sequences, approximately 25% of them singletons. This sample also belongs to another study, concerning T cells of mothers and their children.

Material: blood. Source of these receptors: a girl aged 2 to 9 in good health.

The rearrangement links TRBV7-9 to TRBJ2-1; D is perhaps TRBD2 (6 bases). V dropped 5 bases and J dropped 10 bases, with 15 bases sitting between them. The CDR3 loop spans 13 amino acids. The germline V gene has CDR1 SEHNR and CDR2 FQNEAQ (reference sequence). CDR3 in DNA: TGTGCCAGCAGCCCAGTGGGCGGGGAGGAGCAGTTCTTC. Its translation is CASSPVGGEEQFF.

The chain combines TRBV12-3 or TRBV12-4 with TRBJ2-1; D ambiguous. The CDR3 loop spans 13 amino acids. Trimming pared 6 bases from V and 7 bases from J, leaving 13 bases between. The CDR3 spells CASSPRDRNEQFF. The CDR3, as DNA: TGTGCCAGCAGCCCCCGAGACCGAAATGAGCAGTTCTTC.

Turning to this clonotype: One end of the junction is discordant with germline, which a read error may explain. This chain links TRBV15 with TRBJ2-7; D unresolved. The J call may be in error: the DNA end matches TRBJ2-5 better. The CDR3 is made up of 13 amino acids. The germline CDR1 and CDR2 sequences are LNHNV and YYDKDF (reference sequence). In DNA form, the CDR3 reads TGTGCCACCAGGAGAGGCTTAACAGAGACCCAGTACTTC. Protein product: CATRRGLTETQYF.

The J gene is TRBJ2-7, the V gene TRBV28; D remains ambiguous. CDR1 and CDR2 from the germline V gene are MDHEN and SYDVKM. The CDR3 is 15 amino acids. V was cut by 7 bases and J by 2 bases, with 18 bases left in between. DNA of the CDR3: TGTGCCAGCACCCTGCCGGGTCTCCAACCCTACGAGCAGTACTTC. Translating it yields CASTLPGLQPYEQYF.

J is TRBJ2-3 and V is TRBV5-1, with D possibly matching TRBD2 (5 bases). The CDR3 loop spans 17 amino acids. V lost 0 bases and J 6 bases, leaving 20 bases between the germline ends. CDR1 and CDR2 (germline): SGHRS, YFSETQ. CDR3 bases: TGCGCCAGCAGCTTGGATCTAGCTCATAACCAAGGGGATACGCAGTATTTT. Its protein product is CASSLDLAHNQGDTQYF.

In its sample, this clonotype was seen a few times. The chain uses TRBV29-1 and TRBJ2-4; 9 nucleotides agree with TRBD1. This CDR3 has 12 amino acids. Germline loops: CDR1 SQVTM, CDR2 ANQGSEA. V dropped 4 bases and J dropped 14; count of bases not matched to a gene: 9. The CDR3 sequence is CSVVGTGRTEYF. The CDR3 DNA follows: TGCAGCGTTGTGGGGACAGGGAGAACGGAGTACTTC.

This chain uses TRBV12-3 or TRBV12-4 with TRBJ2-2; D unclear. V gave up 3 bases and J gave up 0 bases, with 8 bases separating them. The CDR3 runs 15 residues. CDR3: CASSLRTPNTGELFF. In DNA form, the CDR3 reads TGTGCCAGCAGTTTGAGGACCCCGAACACCGGGGAGCTGTTTTTT.

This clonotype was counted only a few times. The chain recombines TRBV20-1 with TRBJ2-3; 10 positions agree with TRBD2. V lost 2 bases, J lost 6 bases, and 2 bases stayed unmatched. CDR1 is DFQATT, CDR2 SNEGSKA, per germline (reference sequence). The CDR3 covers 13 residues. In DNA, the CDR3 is TGCAGTGCTAGACTAGCGGGAGAGGATACGCAGTATTTT. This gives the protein CSARLAGEDTQYF.

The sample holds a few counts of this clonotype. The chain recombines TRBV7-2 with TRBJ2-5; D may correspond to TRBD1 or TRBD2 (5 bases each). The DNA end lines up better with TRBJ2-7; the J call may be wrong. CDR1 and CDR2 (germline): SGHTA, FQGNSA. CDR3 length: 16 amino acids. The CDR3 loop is CASGDPRGGKTYEQYF. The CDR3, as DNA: TGTGCCAGCGGGGATCCCCGGGGCGGAAAGACCTACGAGCAGTACTTC.

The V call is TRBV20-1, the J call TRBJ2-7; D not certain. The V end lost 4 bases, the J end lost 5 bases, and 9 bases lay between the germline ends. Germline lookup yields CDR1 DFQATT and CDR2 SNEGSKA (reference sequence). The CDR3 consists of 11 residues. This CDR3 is CSATGPNEQYF. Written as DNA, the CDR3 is TGCAGTGCTACCGGACCAAACGAGCAGTACTTC.

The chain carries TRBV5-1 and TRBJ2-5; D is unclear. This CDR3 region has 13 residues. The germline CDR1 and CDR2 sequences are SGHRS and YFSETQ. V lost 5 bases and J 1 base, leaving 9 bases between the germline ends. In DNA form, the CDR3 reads TGCGCCAGCAGATCCGACCTCCAAGAGACCCAGTACTTC. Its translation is CASRSDLQETQYF.

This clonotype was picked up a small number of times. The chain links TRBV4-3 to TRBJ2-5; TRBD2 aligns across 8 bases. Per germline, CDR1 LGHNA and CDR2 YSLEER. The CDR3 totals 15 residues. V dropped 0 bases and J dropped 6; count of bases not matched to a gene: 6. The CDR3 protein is CASSQEPGLVQTQYF. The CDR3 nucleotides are TGCGCCAGCAGCCAAGAACCGGGACTAGTCCAGACCCAGTACTTC.

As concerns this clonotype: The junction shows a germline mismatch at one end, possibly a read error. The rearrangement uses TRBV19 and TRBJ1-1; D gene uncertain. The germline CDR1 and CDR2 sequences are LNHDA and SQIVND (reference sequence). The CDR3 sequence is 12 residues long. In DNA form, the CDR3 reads TGTGCCAGCCGGCTGGGTTCCACTGAAGTTTTCTTT. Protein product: CASRLGSTEVFF.

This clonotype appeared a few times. DNA for the CDR3: TGTGCCAGCAGCCCCCAATTGGTCGGGGAGCTGTTTTTT. It codes for CASSPQLVGELFF. V is TRBV5-6 and J is TRBJ2-2; no reliable D call. The V end lost 4 bases, the J end lost 7 bases, and 11 bases lay between the germline ends. CDR1 SGHDT and CDR2 YYEEEE come from the germline V gene. The CDR3 covers 13 residues.

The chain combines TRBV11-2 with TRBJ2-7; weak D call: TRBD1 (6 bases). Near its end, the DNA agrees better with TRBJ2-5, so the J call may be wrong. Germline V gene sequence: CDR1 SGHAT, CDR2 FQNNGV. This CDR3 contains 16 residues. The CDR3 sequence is CASRLPFRDKQETQYF. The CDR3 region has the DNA TGTGCCAGCCGCCTCCCCTTCCGGGACAAACAAGAGACCCAGTACTTC.

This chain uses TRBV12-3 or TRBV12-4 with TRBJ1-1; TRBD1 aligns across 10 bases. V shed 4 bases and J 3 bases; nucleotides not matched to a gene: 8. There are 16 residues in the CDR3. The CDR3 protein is CASSSRDRGSDTEAFF. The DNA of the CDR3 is TGTGCCAGCAGTTCACGGGACAGGGGATCTGACACTGAAGCTTTCTTT.